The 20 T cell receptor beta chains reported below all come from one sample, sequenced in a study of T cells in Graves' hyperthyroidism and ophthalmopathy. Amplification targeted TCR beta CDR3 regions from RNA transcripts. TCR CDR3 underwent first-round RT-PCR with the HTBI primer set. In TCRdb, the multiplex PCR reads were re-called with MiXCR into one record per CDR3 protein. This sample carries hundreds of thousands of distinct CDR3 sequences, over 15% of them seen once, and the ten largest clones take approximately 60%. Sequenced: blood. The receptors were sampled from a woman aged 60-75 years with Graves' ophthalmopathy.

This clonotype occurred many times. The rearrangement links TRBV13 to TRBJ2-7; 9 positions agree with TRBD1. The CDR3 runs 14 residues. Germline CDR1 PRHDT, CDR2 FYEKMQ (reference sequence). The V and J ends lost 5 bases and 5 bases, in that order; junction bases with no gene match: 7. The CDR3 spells CASSNPGQGNEQYF. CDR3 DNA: TGTGCCAGCAGCAATCCGGGACAGGGCAACGAGCAGTACTTC.

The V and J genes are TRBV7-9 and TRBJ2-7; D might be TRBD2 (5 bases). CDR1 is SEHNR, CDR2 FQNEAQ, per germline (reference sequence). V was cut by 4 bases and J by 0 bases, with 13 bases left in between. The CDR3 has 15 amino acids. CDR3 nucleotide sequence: TGTGCCAGCAGCTCCCCCCAGCGGAGCTCCTACGAGCAGTACTTC. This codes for CASSSPQRSSYEQYF.

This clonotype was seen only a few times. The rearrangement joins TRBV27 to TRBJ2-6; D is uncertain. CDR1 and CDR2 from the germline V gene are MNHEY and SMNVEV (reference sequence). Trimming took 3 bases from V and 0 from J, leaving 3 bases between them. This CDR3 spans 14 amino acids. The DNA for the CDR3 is TGTGCCAGCAGTTTTACCTCTGGGGCCAACGTCCTGACTTTC. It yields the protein CASSFTSGANVLTF.

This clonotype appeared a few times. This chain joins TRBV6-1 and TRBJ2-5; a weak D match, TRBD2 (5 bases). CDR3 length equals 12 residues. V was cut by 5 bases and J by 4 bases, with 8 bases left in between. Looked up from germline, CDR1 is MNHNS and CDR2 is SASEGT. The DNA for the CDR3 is TGTGCCAGCAGTCGGGGAGTAGAGACCCAGTACTTC. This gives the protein CASSRGVETQYF.

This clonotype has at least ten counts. CDR3 in DNA: TGTGCCAGCAGCTTGGGAACAAATACGCAGTATTTT. Its protein is CASSLGTNTQYF. The gene calls are TRBV11-2 and TRBJ2-3; no definite D call. The CDR3 has 12 amino acids. Germline V lookup: CDR1 SGHAT, CDR2 FQNNGV. Trimming removed 3 bases from V and 7 bases from J, with 8 bases in between.

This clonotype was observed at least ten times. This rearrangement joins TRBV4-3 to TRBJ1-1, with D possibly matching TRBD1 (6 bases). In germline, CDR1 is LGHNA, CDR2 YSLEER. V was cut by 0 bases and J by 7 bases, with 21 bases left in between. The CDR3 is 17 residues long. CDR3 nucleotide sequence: TGCGCCAGCAGCCAAGATTGGACAGACGATATCAATGATGAAGCTTTCTTT. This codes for CASSQDWTDDINDEAFF.

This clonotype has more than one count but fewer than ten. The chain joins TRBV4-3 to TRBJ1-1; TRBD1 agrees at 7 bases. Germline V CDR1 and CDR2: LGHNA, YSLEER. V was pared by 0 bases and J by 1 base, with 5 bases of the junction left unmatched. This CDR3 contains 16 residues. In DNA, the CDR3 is TGCGCCAGCAGCCAAGAACCACAGGGGAGGAACACTGAAGCTTTCTTT. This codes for CASSQEPQGRNTEAFF.

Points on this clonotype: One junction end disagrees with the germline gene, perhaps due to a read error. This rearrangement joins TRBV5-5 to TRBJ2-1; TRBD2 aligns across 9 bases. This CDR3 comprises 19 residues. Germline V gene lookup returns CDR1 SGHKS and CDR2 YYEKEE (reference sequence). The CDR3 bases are TGTGCCGGCAGCACCGAATCGGACGGGAGACTAGCGGACGTGGGTGAGCAGTTCTTC. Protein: CAGSTESDGRLADVGEQFF.

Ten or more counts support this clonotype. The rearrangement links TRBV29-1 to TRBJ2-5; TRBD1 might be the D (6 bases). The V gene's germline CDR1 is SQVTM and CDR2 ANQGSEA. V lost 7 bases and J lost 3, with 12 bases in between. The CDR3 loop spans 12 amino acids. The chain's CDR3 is CSATGNEETQYF. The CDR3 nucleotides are TGCAGCGCTACAGGGAATGAAGAGACCCAGTACTTC.

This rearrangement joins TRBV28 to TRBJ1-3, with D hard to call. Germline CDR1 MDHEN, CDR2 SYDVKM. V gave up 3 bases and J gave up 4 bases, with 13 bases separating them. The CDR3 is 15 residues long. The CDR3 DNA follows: TGTGCCAGCAGTTTGGGCGGAACTATAGGAAACACCATATATTTT. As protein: CASSLGGTIGNTIYF.

The CDR3 spells CASSLEAVPTEAFF. CDR3 sequence (DNA): TGTGCCAGCAGTTTAGAAGCAGTCCCCACTGAAGCTTTCTTT. The chain carries TRBV27 and TRBJ1-1; D is ambiguous. Germline V gives CDR1 MNHEY, CDR2 SMNVEV (reference sequence). Trimming stripped 2 bases from V and 4 bases from J, with 11 bases between. CDR3 length: 14 amino acids.

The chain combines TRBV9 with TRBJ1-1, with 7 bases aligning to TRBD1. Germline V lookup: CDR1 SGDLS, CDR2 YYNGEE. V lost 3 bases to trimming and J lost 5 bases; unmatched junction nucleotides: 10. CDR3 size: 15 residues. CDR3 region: CASSDGQVGFTEAFF. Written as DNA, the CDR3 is TGTGCCAGCAGCGACGGACAGGTCGGTTTTACTGAAGCTTTCTTT.

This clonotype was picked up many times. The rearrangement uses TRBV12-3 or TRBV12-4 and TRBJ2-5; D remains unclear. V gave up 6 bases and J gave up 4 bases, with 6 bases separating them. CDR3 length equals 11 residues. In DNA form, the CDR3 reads TGTGCCAGCAGCATTACAGAGACCCAGTACTTC. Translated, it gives CASSITETQYF.

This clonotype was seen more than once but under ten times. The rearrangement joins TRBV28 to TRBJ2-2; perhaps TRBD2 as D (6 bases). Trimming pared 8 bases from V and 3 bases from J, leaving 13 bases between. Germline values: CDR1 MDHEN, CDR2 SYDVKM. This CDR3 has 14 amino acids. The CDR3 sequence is CASLGGTYTGELFF. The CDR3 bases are TGTGCCAGCTTGGGCGGGACGTACACCGGGGAGCTGTTTTTT.

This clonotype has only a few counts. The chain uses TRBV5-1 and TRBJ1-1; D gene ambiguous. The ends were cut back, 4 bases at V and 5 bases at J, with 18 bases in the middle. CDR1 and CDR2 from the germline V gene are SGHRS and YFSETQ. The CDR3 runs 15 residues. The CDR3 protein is CASSPSQWRGTEAFF. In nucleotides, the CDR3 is TGCGCCAGCAGCCCCAGCCAGTGGCGGGGAACTGAAGCTTTCTTT.

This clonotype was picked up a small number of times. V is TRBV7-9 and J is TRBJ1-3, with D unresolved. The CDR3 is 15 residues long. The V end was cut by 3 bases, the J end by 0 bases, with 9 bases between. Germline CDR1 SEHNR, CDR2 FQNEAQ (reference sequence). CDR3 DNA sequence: TGTGCCAGCAGCTTCGCGACCGGCTCTGGAAACACCATATATTTT. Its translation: CASSFATGSGNTIYF.

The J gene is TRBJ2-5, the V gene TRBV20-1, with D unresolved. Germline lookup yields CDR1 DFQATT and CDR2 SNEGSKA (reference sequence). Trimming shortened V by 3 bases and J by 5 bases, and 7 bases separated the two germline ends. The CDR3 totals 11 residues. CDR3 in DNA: TGCAGTGCTAGTTGGTTCGAGACCCAGTACTTC. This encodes CSASWFETQYF.

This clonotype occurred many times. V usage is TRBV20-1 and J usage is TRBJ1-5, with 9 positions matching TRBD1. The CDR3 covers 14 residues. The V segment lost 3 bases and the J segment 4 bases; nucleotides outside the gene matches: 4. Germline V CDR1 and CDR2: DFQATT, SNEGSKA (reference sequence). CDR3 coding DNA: TGCAGTGCTAGGTGGACAGGGGTGAATCAGCCCCAGCATTTT. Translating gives CSARWTGVNQPQHF.

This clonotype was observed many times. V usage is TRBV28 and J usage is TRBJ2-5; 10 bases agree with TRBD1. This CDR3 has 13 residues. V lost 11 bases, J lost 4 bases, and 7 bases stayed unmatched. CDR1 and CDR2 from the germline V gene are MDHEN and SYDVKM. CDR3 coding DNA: TGTGCCTCTCTAGGGGACAGGGGAGAGACCCAGTACTTC. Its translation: CASLGDRGETQYF.

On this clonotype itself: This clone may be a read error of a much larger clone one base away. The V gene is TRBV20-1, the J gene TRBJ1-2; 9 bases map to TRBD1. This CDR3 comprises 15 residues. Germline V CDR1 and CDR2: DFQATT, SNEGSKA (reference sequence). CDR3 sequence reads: CCASPAGQGLVGYTF. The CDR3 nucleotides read TGCTGTGCTAGCCCAGCGGGACAGGGACTTGTCGGCTACACCTTC.